The 2 T cell receptor beta chains in this list originate from one sample, sequenced in a study of blood T cell repertoires in COVID-19. TCRdb's copy holds only in-frame clones and misses some; the assay was immunoSEQ multiplex PCR. In the table there are some 64,000 clones, roughly 84% of which are singletons. The sample taken for sequencing was peripheral blood. The origin of the receptors is a woman of 80 years or more with active or convalescent COVID-19.

The chain employs TRBV7-3 and TRBJ2-2; TRBD1 might be the D (6 bases). V lost 5 bases and J 3 bases, leaving 16 bases between the germline ends. This CDR3 comprises 16 residues. Germline CDR1 SGHTA, CDR2 FQGTGA. CDR3 sequence reads: CASSPSWGRYTGELFF. CDR3 coding DNA: TGTGCCAGCAGCCCCTCTTGGGGGCGGTACACCGGGGAGCTGTTTTTT.

In regard to this clone: A far larger clone is just one base off, so this is likely a read error. This chain joins TRBV6-1 and TRBJ1-6; a weak D match, TRBD1 (6 bases). V was shortened by 3 bases and J by 7 bases, with 7 bases between the two germline ends. CDR1 MNHNS and CDR2 SASEGT come from the germline V gene. This CDR3 is 13 amino acids long. The CDR3 DNA sequence: TGTGCCAGCAGTGAGCAGGGGAATTCACCCCTCCACTTT. It is translated as CASSEQGNSPLHF.